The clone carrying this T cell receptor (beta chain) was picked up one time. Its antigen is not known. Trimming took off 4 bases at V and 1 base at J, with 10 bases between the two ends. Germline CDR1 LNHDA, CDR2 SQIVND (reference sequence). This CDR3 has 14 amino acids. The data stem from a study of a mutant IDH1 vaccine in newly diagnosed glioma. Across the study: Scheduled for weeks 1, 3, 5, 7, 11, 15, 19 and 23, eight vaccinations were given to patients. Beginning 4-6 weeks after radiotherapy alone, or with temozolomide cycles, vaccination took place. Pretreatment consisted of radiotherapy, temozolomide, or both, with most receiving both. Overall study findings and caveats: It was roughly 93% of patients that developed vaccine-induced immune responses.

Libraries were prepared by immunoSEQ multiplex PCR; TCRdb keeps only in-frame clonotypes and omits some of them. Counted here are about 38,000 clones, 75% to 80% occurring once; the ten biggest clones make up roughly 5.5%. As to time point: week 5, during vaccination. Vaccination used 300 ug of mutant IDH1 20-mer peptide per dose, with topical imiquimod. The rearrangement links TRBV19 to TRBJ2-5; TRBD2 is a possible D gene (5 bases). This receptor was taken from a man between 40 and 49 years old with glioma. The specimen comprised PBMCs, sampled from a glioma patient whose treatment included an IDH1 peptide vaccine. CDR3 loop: CASSSQRPQETQYF. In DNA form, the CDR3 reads TGTGCCAGTAGTAGCCAGCGGCCCCAAGAGACCCAGTACTTC.